This T cell receptor (beta chain) is from a study of follicular helper T cells after annual influenza vaccination. In germline, CDR1 is MNHEY, CDR2 SMNVEV (reference sequence). CDR3 length equals 13 residues. V was pared by 4 bases and J by 9 bases, with 3 bases of the junction left unmatched. Study-wide results and caveats: ICOS-CD38- cTfh most often held earlier Day 7 ICOS+CD38+ clones.

The sample's time point: 2015-2016 season, pre-vaccination. No donor had influenza vaccine in the prior 6 months; all lived in the community. Sorted cTfh were non-naive CD4+CXCR5+PD-1+, either ICOS+CD38+ or ICOS-CD38-. TCRB sequencing was done at Survey resolution level. Profiling relied on immunoSEQ multiplex PCR, and the TCRdb table lists in-frame clones only, not all of them. The table lists thousands of clones, approximately 80% of them singletons. On this clone: Its antigen is undetermined.

This receptor was identified in an adult who received the influenza vaccine. J is TRBJ2-1 and V is TRBV27, with 10 bases matching TRBD2. The material sequenced was CXCR5+ CD38- circulating T follicular helper cells from blood, taken on the day of influenza vaccination. Described subset: circulating Tfh, non-naive CD4+CXCR5+PD-1+ (ICOS+CD38+ or ICOS-CD38-). The CDR3 region has the DNA TGTGCCAGCAGTTGGACTAGCGGTAGTGAGCAGTTCTTC. This encodes CASSWTSGSEQFF.